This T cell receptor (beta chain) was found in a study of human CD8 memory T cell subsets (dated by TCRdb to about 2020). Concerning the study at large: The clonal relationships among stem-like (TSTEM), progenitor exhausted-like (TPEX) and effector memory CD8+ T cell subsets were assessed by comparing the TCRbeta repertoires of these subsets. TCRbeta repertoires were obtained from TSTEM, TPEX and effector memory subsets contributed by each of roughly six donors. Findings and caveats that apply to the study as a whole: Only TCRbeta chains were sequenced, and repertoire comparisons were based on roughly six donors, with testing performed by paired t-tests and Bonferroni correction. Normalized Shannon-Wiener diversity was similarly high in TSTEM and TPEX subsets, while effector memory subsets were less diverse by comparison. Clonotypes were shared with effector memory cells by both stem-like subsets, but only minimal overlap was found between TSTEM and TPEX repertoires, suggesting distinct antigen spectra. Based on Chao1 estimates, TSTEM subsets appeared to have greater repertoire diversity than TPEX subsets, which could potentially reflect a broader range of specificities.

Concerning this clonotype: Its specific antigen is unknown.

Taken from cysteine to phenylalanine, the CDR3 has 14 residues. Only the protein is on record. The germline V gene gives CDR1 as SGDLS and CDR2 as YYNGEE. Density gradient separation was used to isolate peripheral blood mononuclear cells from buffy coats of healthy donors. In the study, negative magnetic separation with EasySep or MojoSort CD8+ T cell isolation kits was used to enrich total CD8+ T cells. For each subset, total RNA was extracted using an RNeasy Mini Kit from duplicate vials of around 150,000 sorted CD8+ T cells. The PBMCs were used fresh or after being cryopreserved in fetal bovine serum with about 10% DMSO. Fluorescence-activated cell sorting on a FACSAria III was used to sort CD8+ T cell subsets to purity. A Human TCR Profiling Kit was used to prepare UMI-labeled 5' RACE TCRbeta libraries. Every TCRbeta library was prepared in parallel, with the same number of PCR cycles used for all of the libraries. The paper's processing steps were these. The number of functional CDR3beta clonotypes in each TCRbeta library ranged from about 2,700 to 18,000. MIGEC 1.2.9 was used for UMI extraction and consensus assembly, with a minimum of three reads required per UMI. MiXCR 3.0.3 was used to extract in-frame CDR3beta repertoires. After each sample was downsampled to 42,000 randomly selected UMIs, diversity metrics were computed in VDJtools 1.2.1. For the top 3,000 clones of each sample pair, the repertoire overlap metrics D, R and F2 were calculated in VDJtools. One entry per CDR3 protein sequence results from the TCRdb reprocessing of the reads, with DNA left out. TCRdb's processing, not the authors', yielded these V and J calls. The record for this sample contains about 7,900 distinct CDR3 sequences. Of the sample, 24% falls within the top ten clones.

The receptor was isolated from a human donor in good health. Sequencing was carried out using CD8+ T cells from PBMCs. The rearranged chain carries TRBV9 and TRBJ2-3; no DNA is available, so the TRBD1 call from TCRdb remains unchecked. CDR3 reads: CASSVEGGTDTQYF.